This TCR beta chain was obtained from a study of T-cell reconstitution after alpha-beta-depleted transplantation in children. Unique molecular identifiers were incorporated into the prepared TCRbeta library. Each CDR3 protein is one row after TCRdb ran MiXCR on the PCR reads. Among roughly 500,000 distinct CDR3 sequences listed, roughly a tenth were seen once. The germline CDR1 and CDR2 sequences are LGHDT and YNNKEL (reference sequence). J gave up 3 bases and V 3 bases, and 2 bases lay outside the gene matches. The CDR3 is 13 amino acids. This clonotype was seen a few times. The chain links TRBV3-1 to TRBJ2-7, with 7 bases fitting TRBD2. This sequence originates from a child aged 2-9 years with inherited bone marrow failure, due to receive a stem cell transplant. This sample comprised PBMCs, obtained before TCRalphabeta/CD19-depleted stem cell transplant. The CDR3 coding sequence is TGTGCCAGCAGCCAGCTAGCGGACTACGAGCAGTACTTC. Amino acids: CASSQLADYEQYF.